The present TCR beta chain was sequenced within a study of graft-versus-host responses after intestinal transplantation. The CDR3 is made up of 12 amino acids. CDR1 is SGHNT, CDR2 YENEEA, per germline. V was clipped by 2 bases and J by 4 bases, with 6 bases between them. This clone has a handful of counts. Antigen specificity is unknown. Here immunoSEQ multiplex PCR was the method, and the copy in TCRdb shows in-frame clones only, minus some. This sample has over 65,000 clones; around 93% occur once, and the top ten carry 7.6%. Notes on the study in general: Some patients had graft-donor T cell macrochimerism, and their allografts showed high graft-versus-host to host-versus-graft clonal ratios.

This clonotype was sampled from a human donor who was the organ donor for an intestinal transplant. The material was unstimulated CD8+ T cells sorted from spleen or lymph node cells, obtained before transplant. The chain is built from TRBV11-3 and TRBJ2-7; TRBD2 might be the D (5 bases). Written as DNA, the CDR3 is TGTGCCAGCAGCTTATGGACTTACGAGCAGTACTTC. Protein: CASSLWTYEQYF.